The sample holds a few counts of the clone carrying this TCR beta chain. The target antigen is unknown. Amplification used 60 Vbeta primers and 13 Jbeta primers. The table came from immunoSEQ multiplex PCR; TCRdb's copy has only in-frame clones and leaves some out. The sample yields some 160,000 clones, approximately 68% seen once. The record originates from a study of cytomegalovirus exposure and HLA in healthy donors. Study background: The 110 million or so unique TCR beta sequences, from about 190 million T cells, were found by an earlier analysis. Findings of the study overall: A previous analysis found most TCR beta V segments productive roughly 87% or roughly 30% of the time.

CDR1 GTSNPN and CDR2 SVGIG come from the germline V gene (reference sequence). The CDR3 has 13 residues. V dropped 4 bases and J dropped 3 bases, with 12 bases sitting between them. The rearrangement links TRBV30 to TRBJ1-1; D call uncertain. Sequenced sample: PBMCs. This clonotype was obtained from a man aged 40-50 years in good health and CMV-seronegative. CDR3 coding DNA: TGTGCCTGGACCCACATAATACACACTGAAGCTTTCTTT. Its translation is CAWTHIIHTEAFF.